This T cell receptor beta chain derives from a study of shared clonotypes between healthy human individuals. Regarding this clone: Its antigen remains unidentified.

Study results and limitations: An anticipated effect of sequencing depth on clonotype sharing among donors was recognized.

Looked up from germline, CDR1 is KGHSH and CDR2 is LQKENI. The CDR3 consists of 16 residues. V dropped 5 bases and J dropped 7; count of bases not matched to a gene: 13. Assay: immunoSEQ multiplex PCR; the TCRdb copy retains only in-frame clones and omits some. The sample holds over 2 million clones, less than 95% seen once. The chain uses TRBV18 and TRBJ1-1; 10 nucleotides line up with TRBD1. The sequence was collected from a young man in good health. Some clones in this sample may be carry-over from other donors' samples. Source material: naive CD4+ T cells from PBMCs. Subset reported: CD45RA+ positively selected. The CDR3 DNA is TGTGCCAGCTCAAAGCAGGGGACAGGGGTTACTGGTGAAGCTTTCTTT. Translating gives CASSKQGTGVTGEAFF.